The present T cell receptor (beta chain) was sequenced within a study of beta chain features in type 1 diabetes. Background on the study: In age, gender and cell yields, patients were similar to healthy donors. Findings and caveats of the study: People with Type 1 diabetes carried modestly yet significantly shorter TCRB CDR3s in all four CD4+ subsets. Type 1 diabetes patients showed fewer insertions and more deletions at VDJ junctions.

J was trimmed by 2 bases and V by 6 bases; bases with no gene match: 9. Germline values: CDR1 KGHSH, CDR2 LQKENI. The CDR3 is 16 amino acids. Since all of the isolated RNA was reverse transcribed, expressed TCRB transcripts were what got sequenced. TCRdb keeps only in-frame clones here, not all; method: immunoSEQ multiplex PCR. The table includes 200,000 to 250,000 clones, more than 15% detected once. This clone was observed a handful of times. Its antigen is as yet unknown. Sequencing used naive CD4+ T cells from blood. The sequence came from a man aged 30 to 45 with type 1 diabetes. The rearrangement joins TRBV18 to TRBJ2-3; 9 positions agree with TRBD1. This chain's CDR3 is CASSPPGQGFTDTQYF. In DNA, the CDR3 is TGTGCCAGCTCGCCTCCGGGACAGGGATTCACAGATACGCAGTATTTT. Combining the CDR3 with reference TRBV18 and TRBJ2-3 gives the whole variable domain NAGVMQNPRHLVRRRGQEARLRCSPMKGHSHVYWYRQLPEEGLKFMVYLQKENIIDESGMPKERFSAEFPKEGPSILRIQQVVRGDSAAYFCASSPPGQGFTDTQYFGPGTRLTVL.